This T cell receptor beta chain derives from a study of OX40 agonist ivuxolimab in advanced cancers. Study-wide context: Ivuxolimab was a fully human IgG2 agonistic monoclonal antibody targeting the costimulatory receptor OX40 (CD134). Intravenous ivuxolimab was administered to patients every 2 weeks at six dose levels: 0.01, 0.1, 0.3, 1.5, 3 and 10 mg/kg. Of the approximately 54 dose-escalation patients, hepatocellular carcinoma was present in some 19, melanoma in roughly 15, renal cell carcinoma in 9 and head and neck cancer in 9. In the dose-escalation cohort, 70% to 85% of patients were male, and the mean age was 60 years with a range of roughly 23 to 90. Prior anti-PD-1, anti-PD-L1 or anti-CTLA-4 therapy was permitted, and approximately 41% of dose-escalation patients had received checkpoint inhibitors. Partial responses were achieved by three dose-escalation patients, of whom one had hepatocellular carcinoma and two had cutaneous melanoma. Peripheral TCRbeta sequencing aimed to test whether ivuxolimab altered TCR sequence diversity and caused clonal T-cell expansion. The paper reports the monotherapy dose-escalation portion (N of about 50 patients) of the phase I ivuxolimab trial. Overall results and qualifications from the work: The antigen specificity of the clonally expanded peripheral T cells was not determined. At doses of 0.1 to 3.0 mg/kg, clonal expansion of both CD4+ and CD8+ blood T cells was observed from baseline to week 6. Low levels of normalized T-cell clonal expansion were also shown by some nonresponding patients. Partial responders in the 0.1-3.0 mg/kg groups had among the lowest normalized peripheral clonal expansion, especially among CD8+ T cells. After ivuxolimab, more expanded clones were found on average in CD8+ T cells than in CD4+ T cells.

Remarks on this clone: What this receptor recognizes is not known. No base qualities exist here, and no much larger clone lies one base off it.

For sequencing of the TCRbeta CDR3 region, genomic DNA was extracted from the sorted cells. The immunoSEQ Assay was used for sequencing of TCRbeta CDR3 regions. This is the immuneACCESS table as TCRdb keeps it, with only in-frame sequences that have V and J called. A part of the clones is gone; compared with another copy, unresolved V genes explain less than half, and the rest is unexplained. The sample table lists about 87,000 clones, roughly 83% of them with a count of one. The ten largest clones add up to 0.75% to 0.85% of the sample. Patients with a history of autoimmune disease or receiving systemic immunosuppression were excluded from the trial. Peripheral blood for TCR sequencing was collected from all dose cohorts at baseline, on cycle 4 day 1, and on cycle 7 day 1. The samples were drawn from a first-in-human, open-label, multicenter phase I dose-escalation trial of ivuxolimab. The trial enrolled adults with locally advanced or metastatic head and neck squamous cell, hepatocellular, melanoma or renal cell carcinoma. CD4+ and CD8+ T cells were sorted separately from peripheral blood before TCR sequencing.

V loses 0 bases, J loses 4 bases, and the germline ends lie 10 bases apart. Measured from the cysteine to the phenylalanine, the CDR3 is 16 residues long. Only CDR3 DNA is held: 48 bases, read in frame from base 1. CDR1 and CDR2 (LGHNA, YNFKEQ) derive from the germline V gene. This clonotype was obtained from an adult with an advanced solid tumor such as melanoma, head and neck, liver or kidney cancer. The sample in question was CD4+ or CD8+ T cells sorted from blood, obtained in a trial of the OX40 agonist ivuxolimab. Rearrangement joined TRBV4-2 to TRBJ2-6, with the D gene uncertain. Here is the DNA: TGTGCCAGCAGCCAAGATTCCGTTCTCGGGGCCAACGTCCTGACTTTC. The resulting protein is CASSQDSVLGANVLTF.